The 21 T cell receptor beta chains below come from one sample, sequenced in a study of CD8+ T cells in alopecia areata. Investigators isolated RNA and reverse transcribed it into cDNA to act as the sequencing template. Repertoires were generated with immunoSEQ multiplex PCR, while TCRdb's copy carries only in-frame clones and drops some. The data contain about 180,000 clones, 53% of them singletons. This sample's treatment: oral pan-JAK inhibitor, 5-10 mg twice daily. The sequences come from CD8+ T cells sorted from blood, collected at week 24, from a patient treated with tofacitinib. The receptors stem from a human donor with alopecia areata.

This clone was seen a handful of times. The J gene is TRBJ2-7, the V gene TRBV5-6; D not certain. Deletions cut 6 bases from V and 5 bases from J, with 15 bases between. The CDR3 loop spans 13 amino acids. CDR1 and CDR2 (germline): SGHDT, YYEEEE. CDR3 region: CASTMNARNEQYF. DNA of the CDR3: TGTGCCAGCACCATGAACGCCAGGAACGAGCAGTACTTC.

This clone showed up just once. This chain connects TRBV27 to TRBJ2-7, with 11 bases fitting TRBD1. Germline V gives CDR1 MNHEY, CDR2 SMNVEV (reference sequence). CDR3 length: 16 amino acids. V shed 6 bases, J shed 2 bases, and the junction held 9 bases outside the gene matches. The CDR3 nucleotides read TGTGCCAGCAGCGGACAGGGGGCCAGGGACGCCTACGAGCAGTACTTC. Amino acid sequence: CASSGQGARDAYEQYF.

The chain couples TRBV30 to TRBJ1-1, with a possible D match to TRBD1 (6 bases). The CDR3 extends over 11 amino acids. V was pared by 3 bases and J by 8 bases, with 10 bases between. Germline assignment: CDR1 GTSNPN and CDR2 SVGIG (reference sequence). The CDR3 reads CAWSSQGEAFF. The CDR3 DNA sequence: TGTGCCTGGAGCAGTCAGGGGGAAGCTTTCTTT. Combining the CDR3 with reference TRBV30 and TRBJ1-1 gives the whole variable domain SQTIHQWPATLVQPVGSPLSLECTVEGTSNPNLYWYRQAAGRGLQLLFYSVGIGQISSEVPQNLSASRPQDRQFILSSKKLLLSDSGFYLCAWSSQGEAFFGQGTRLTVV.

This clone has more than one count but fewer than ten. V is TRBV14 and J is TRBJ1-1; D ambiguous. Between the trimmed V and J ends, which lost 6 bases and 0 bases, there was a span of 8 bases. The CDR3 length is 13 residues. Germline V gives CDR1 SGHDN, CDR2 FVKESK. The CDR3 region is CASRMTLNTEAFF. The CDR3 bases are TGTGCCAGCAGAATGACTCTGAACACTGAAGCTTTCTTT.

The chain employs TRBV30 and TRBJ1-1; D gene ambiguous. In germline, CDR1 is GTSNPN, CDR2 SVGIG (reference sequence). Trimming cost V 2 bases and J 0 bases, with 4 bases left between them. The CDR3 runs to 12 residues. CDR3 sequence: CAWSRVNTEAFF. The CDR3 nucleotides read TGTGCCTGGAGTAGGGTGAACACTGAAGCTTTCTTT.

The chain links TRBV27 to TRBJ1-5; 7 bases agree with TRBD1. Germline V CDR1 and CDR2: MNHEY, SMNVEV (reference sequence). The CDR3 has 14 amino acids. The V gene end was trimmed by 6 bases and the J gene end by 3 bases; junction bases not matched to a gene: 5. Here the CDR3 DNA reads TGTGCCAGCAGGAAGACAGGGTACAATCAGCCCCAGCATTTT. Its protein is CASRKTGYNQPQHF.

The chain is built from TRBV4-3 and TRBJ2-1; D possibly matches TRBD1 or TRBD2 (5 bases each). Germline values: CDR1 LGHNA, CDR2 YSLEER. The CDR3 contains 17 residues. V was shortened by 3 bases and J by 6 bases, with 21 bases between the two germline ends. The CDR3 spells CASSQGAFPVRGNEQFF. In DNA, the CDR3 is TGCGCCAGCAGCCAGGGAGCCTTCCCGGTTAGGGGCAATGAGCAGTTCTTC.

CDR3 region: CASSGRTGPYEQYF. For the CDR3, the DNA is TGCGCCAGCAGCGGCCGGACAGGGCCTTACGAGCAGTACTTC. The genes are TRBV4-3 and TRBJ2-7; 8 nucleotides match TRBD1. V dropped 5 bases and J dropped 4; count of bases not matched to a gene: 7. This CDR3 region has 14 residues. Germline-derived CDR1 and CDR2 are LGHNA and YSLEER.

The chain carries TRBV13 and TRBJ1-2; 11 bases align to TRBD1. This CDR3 spans 15 amino acids. Losses at the gene ends were 4 bases for V and 5 bases for J; bases not matched to a gene: 6. Germline V lookup: CDR1 PRHDT, CDR2 FYEKMQ (reference sequence). DNA of the CDR3: TGTGCCAGCAGCTCTTCGGACAGGGGGCGATATGGCTACACCTTC. Translating it yields CASSSSDRGRYGYTF. The variable domain in full, with the rest retrieved from reference TRBV13 and TRBJ1-2, is AAGVIQSPRHLIKEKRETATLKCYPIPRHDTVYWYQQGPGQDPQFLISFYEKMQSDKGSIPDRFSAQQFSDYHSELNMSSLELGDSALYFCASSSSDRGRYGYTFGSGTRLTVV.

The chain carries TRBV27 and TRBJ2-1; a weak D match, TRBD1 (6 bases). CDR1 MNHEY and CDR2 SMNVEV come from the germline V gene (reference sequence). V was cut by 4 bases and J by 6 bases, with 13 bases left in between. The CDR3 is made up of 14 amino acids. For the CDR3, the DNA is TGTGCCAGCAGTTACCAGGGGCTCGGCAATGAGCAGTTCTTC. It is translated as CASSYQGLGNEQFF.

This chain uses TRBV6-6 with TRBJ1-5; D is perhaps TRBD1 (6 bases). The CDR3 contains 12 residues. CDR1 MNHNY and CDR2 SVGAGI come from the germline V gene (reference sequence). V lost 5 bases, J lost 5 bases, and 7 bases lay in between. As DNA, the CDR3 is TGTGCCAGCAGTCCAGGGGATCAGCCCCAGCATTTT. Translated, it gives CASSPGDQPQHF.

V gene TRBV7-6 combines with J gene TRBJ2-1; tentatively, D is TRBD2 (7 bases). CDR3 length: 17 amino acids. The germline V and J ends were trimmed by 1 base and 5 bases, with 18 bases remaining between them. Per the germline V gene, CDR1 is SGHVS and CDR2 is FNYEAQ. The DNA of the CDR3 is TGTGCCAGCAGCTTAGACGGAGGGGGGGGACCCAACAATGAGCAGTTCTTC. Its protein is CASSLDGGGGPNNEQFF.

This clone was picked up one time. The chain couples TRBV10-2 to TRBJ1-1; TRBD1 matches 11 bases. V gave up 7 bases and J gave up 4 bases; unmatched junction bases: 11. Germline-derived CDR1 and CDR2 are WSHSY and SAAADI. The CDR3 contains 16 residues. In DNA form, the CDR3 reads TGCGCCAGCAAAGAGGGGACAGGGGGTCAGGGCACTGAAGCTTTCTTT. Translation gives CASKEGTGGQGTEAFF.

This chain uses TRBV7-8 with TRBJ1-2; maybe TRBD1 (6 bases). Germline V gene lookup returns CDR1 SGHVS and CDR2 FQNEAQ. The CDR3 spans 12 residues. V was trimmed by 5 bases and J by 7 bases, leaving 11 bases between them. The CDR3 DNA sequence: TGTGCCAGCAGCCAAGTAGGGGGTGGCTACACCTTC. It specifies CASSQVGGGYTF.

The chain carries TRBV6-1 and TRBJ2-7, with 9 bases lining up with TRBD1. The J segment lost 2 bases and the V segment lost 3 bases, leaving 2 bases of the junction unmatched. CDR1 and CDR2 from the germline V gene are MNHNS and SASEGT. The CDR3 is 14 residues long. CDR3 nucleotide sequence: TGTGCCAGCAGTGAGGGGACAGGGCCCTACGAGCAGTACTTC. The encoded protein is CASSEGTGPYEQYF.

The rearrangement links TRBV29-1 to TRBJ2-3, with 7 bases matching TRBD1. Germline CDR1 reads SQVTM; CDR2 reads ANQGSEA. The CDR3 has 15 residues. The junction had 6 bases not matched to a gene; V was cut back by 1 base and J by 2 bases. The CDR3 nucleotides are TGCAGCGTTGAAGGGGGACAGAGTCTCACAGATACGCAGTATTTT. This codes for CSVEGGQSLTDTQYF.

Here the CDR3 reads CASRPDRGLAGELFF. For the CDR3, the DNA is TGTGCCAGCAGACCTGACAGGGGACTGGCCGGGGAGCTGTTTTTT. This sequence joins TRBV6-1 and TRBJ2-2; the match to TRBD1 covers 8 bases. CDR3 length: 15 residues. V lost 6 bases and J lost 6; bases outside the gene matches: 9. Germline CDR1 reads MNHNS; CDR2 reads SASEGT.

The chain carries TRBV6-1 and TRBJ2-1; 7 positions match TRBD1. Germline CDR1 is MNHNS and CDR2 is SASEGT. V shed 1 base and J 7 bases; nucleotides not matched to a gene: 7. The CDR3 contains 15 residues. This CDR3 reads CASSEVDRARNEQFF. The CDR3 coding sequence is TGTGCCAGCAGTGAAGTAGACAGGGCCCGGAATGAGCAGTTCTTC.

This clone was seen a few times. This chain links TRBV5-1 with TRBJ2-6; unclear D gene. V gave up 4 bases and J gave up 0 bases, with 5 bases separating them. The CDR3 is made up of 14 amino acids. The germline V gene has CDR1 SGHRS and CDR2 YFSETQ. The CDR3 sequence: CASSARSGANVLTF. CDR3 in DNA: TGCGCCAGCAGCGCGCGCTCTGGGGCCAACGTCCTGACTTTC.

The genes are TRBV10-3 and TRBJ2-1; D unresolved. Trimming left V 7 bases short and J 9 bases short, with 19 bases between. CDR1 is ENHRY and CDR2 is SYGVKD in the germline V gene. The CDR3 is made up of 14 amino acids. The CDR3 coding sequence is TGTGCCATCAAGGGCGCGGCGGTTCCCGGTGAGCAGTTCTTC. Protein sequence: CAIKGAAVPGEQFF.

The V gene is TRBV5-1, the J gene TRBJ2-7, with unresolved D. Trimming stripped 1 base from V and 2 bases from J, with 4 bases between. Germline-derived CDR1 and CDR2 are SGHRS and YFSETQ. This CDR3 has 12 residues. The CDR3 protein is CASSLSPYEQYF. CDR3 coding DNA: TGCGCCAGCAGCTTGTCTCCCTACGAGCAGTACTTC.